This T cell receptor beta chain was documented in a study of CD8 T cells in ankylosing spondylitis. Researchers built TCR beta libraries using quantitative 5'-RACE with molecular barcodes. MiXCR was run by TCRdb on the 5' RACE reads, yielding one entry per CDR3 protein. The data contain some 290,000 distinct CDR3 sequences, 20% of them singletons. With respect to this clonotype: No antigen is known for it.

The germline CDR1 and CDR2 sequences are KGHDR and SFDVKD. CDR3 length equals 15 residues. Trimming removed 7 bases from V and 2 bases from J; junction bases left unmatched: 9. Study results and limitations: Seven to nine highly homologous variants formed a TCR beta motif that appeared characteristic of ankylosing spondylitis blood. Reactive arthritis synovial fluid and blood were previously reported to contain some motif variants. In ankylosing spondylitis patients, matched synovial fluid reportedly showed significant enrichment of disease-linked clones.

This receptor was identified in a male donor with ankylosing spondylitis or in good health (not recorded which). This sequence joins TRBV24-1 and TRBJ2-5; 7 bases are a match to TRBD1. The sequenced sample was blood, either unsorted or a sorted T cell fraction (not recorded which). The CDR3 here is CATRDGTAKQETQYF. Written as DNA, the CDR3 is TGTGCCACCAGGGACGGGACAGCGAAACAAGAGACCCAGTACTTC.